A single sample gave rise to the 25 T cell receptor beta chains below, sequenced in a study of PD-L1 blockade in urothelial cancer. TCRdb's copy holds only in-frame clones and misses some; the assay was immunoSEQ multiplex PCR. The table includes under 150,000 clones, roughly 91% detected once. The time point: peripheral blood 6 weeks after treatment start. Sequenced here: PBMCs, sampled around atezolizumab (anti-PD-L1) treatment. These receptors all come from a man aged 60 to 75 with urothelial cancer.

DNA for the CDR3: TGTGCCAGCAGCTTGGTTTCGGGGGGCTACAATGAGCAGTTCTTC. Translation: CASSLVSGGYNEQFF. The chain links TRBV5-4 to TRBJ2-1, with 7 positions matching TRBD2. V shed 0 bases and J 3 bases; nucleotides not matched to a gene: 3. The CDR3 sequence is 15 residues long. Germline V lookup: CDR1 SGHNT, CDR2 YYREEE (reference sequence). The entire variable domain, with the rest obtained from reference TRBV5-4 and TRBJ2-1, is as follows: ETGVTQSPTHLIKTRGQQVTLRCSSQSGHNTVSWYQQALGQGPQFIFQYYREEENGRGNFPPRFSGLQFPNYSSELNVNALELDDSALYLCASSLVSGGYNEQFFGPGTRLTVL.

The gene calls are TRBV7-6 and TRBJ1-1; TRBD1 aligns across 7 bases. The CDR3 totals 13 residues. Germline V lookup: CDR1 SGHVS, CDR2 FNYEAQ. V shed 4 bases and J 8 bases; nucleotides not matched to a gene: 7. CDR3 in DNA: TGTGCCAGCAGCTCCCGGGGACAGACCGAAGCTTTCTTT. Protein: CASSSRGQTEAFF.

The rearrangement joins TRBV5-1 to TRBJ2-7, with D tentatively TRBD1 (5 bases). Per germline, CDR1 SGHRS and CDR2 YFSETQ. V shed 1 base and J shed 6 bases, with 8 bases lying between them. The CDR3 runs to 12 residues. CDR3 protein: CASSLKRGEQYF. CDR3 sequence (DNA): TGCGCCAGCAGCTTGAAAAGGGGCGAGCAGTACTTC.

The chain has TRBV27 and TRBJ1-4; TRBD1 matches 7 bases. Trimming removed 3 bases from V and 7 bases from J; junction bases left unmatched: 8. This CDR3 is built from 15 residues. Germline assignment: CDR1 MNHEY and CDR2 SMNVEV (reference sequence). The CDR3 reads CASSLGRGRSEKLFF. CDR3 coding DNA: TGTGCCAGCAGTTTGGGCAGGGGGAGAAGTGAAAAACTGTTTTTT.

V usage is TRBV5-1 and J usage is TRBJ2-1; D might be TRBD1 (6 bases). This CDR3 region has 13 residues. Germline values: CDR1 SGHRS, CDR2 YFSETQ. Trimming left V 3 bases short and J 10 bases short, with 14 bases between. The CDR3 loop reads CASSSSGEGEQFF. The DNA of the CDR3 is TGCGCCAGCAGCTCATCAGGGGAAGGGGAGCAGTTCTTC. The whole variable domain, filled in from reference TRBV5-1 and TRBJ2-1, reads KAGVTQTPRYLIKTRGQQVTLSCSPISGHRSVSWYQQTPGQGLQFLFEYFSETQRNKGNFPGRFSGRQFSNSRSEMNVSTLELGDSALYLCASSSSGEGEQFFGPGTRLTVL.

The chain is built from TRBV5-1 and TRBJ2-7; TRBD1 agrees at 10 bases. Germline CDR1 SGHRS, CDR2 YFSETQ. Trimming took 0 bases from V and 5 from J; bases not matched to a gene: 5. This CDR3 is 15 amino acids long. The CDR3 nucleotides read TGCGCCAGCAGCTTGGTAGCGGGACAGGGGAACGAGCAGTACTTC. Encoded protein: CASSLVAGQGNEQYF.

V and J are TRBV19 and TRBJ2-7, with 10 bases matching TRBD1. The CDR3 length is 15 residues. Trimming removed 9 bases from V and 5 bases from J; junction bases left unmatched: 13. From germline, CDR1 is LNHDA and CDR2 SQIVND (reference sequence). The CDR3 nucleotides read TGTGCCAGCAGCGAATCCGGGACAGGGGACCACGAGCAGTACTTC. Protein product: CASSESGTGDHEQYF.

In DNA, the CDR3 is TGTGCCTGGAGCGTAGGGACAGGGGTCCAGCCCCAGCATTTT. Translated, it gives CAWSVGTGVQPQHF. This sequence joins TRBV30 and TRBJ1-5; 10 positions match TRBD1. The germline V gene encodes CDR1 GTSNPN and CDR2 SVGIG (reference sequence). The CDR3 is made up of 14 amino acids. Germline trimming cut 3 bases from V and 7 bases from J; bases unmatched to any gene: 6. The full variable domain, rest sourced from reference TRBV30 and TRBJ1-5, is SQTIHQWPATLVQPVGSPLSLECTVEGTSNPNLYWYRQAAGRGLQLLFYSVGIGQISSEVPQNLSASRPQDRQFILSSKKLLLSDSGFYLCAWSVGTGVQPQHFGDGTRLSIL.

This clone appeared a single time. The rearrangement links TRBV7-2 to TRBJ2-1; TRBD2 matches 9 bases. This CDR3 has 16 residues. CDR1 and CDR2 from the germline V gene are SGHTA and FQGNSA. The V gene end was trimmed by 1 base and the J gene end by 7 bases; junction bases not matched to a gene: 8. The CDR3 is CASSLGRRGGGNEQFF. In nucleotides, the CDR3 is TGTGCCAGCAGCTTAGGTCGGCGGGGGGGCGGGAATGAGCAGTTCTTC.

The rearrangement links TRBV9 to TRBJ1-3; TRBD1 aligns across 10 bases. Germline trimming cut 3 bases from V and 0 bases from J; bases unmatched to any gene: 3. The germline V gene has CDR1 SGDLS and CDR2 YYNGEE. There are 16 residues in the CDR3. The CDR3: CASSGGQGISGNTIYF. The CDR3, as DNA: TGTGCCAGCAGCGGGGGACAGGGGATCTCTGGAAACACCATATATTTT.

This chain uses TRBV11-2 with TRBJ1-1; TRBD1 matches at 8 bases. The ends lost 5 bases at V and 4 bases at J; junction bases unmatched: 9. CDR3 length: 15 amino acids. The germline gives CDR1 SGHAT, CDR2 FQNNGV. CDR3 coding DNA: TGTGCCAGCAGCGCTCCGACAGGGGTGAGCACTGAAGCTTTCTTT. Its protein is CASSAPTGVSTEAFF.

A few counts support this clone. Other DNA sequences in the same sample also yield this CDR3. The genes are TRBV4-2 and TRBJ2-7; 8 bases agree with TRBD2. Germline CDR1 and CDR2: LGHNA and YNFKEQ. V was pared by 4 bases and J by 2 bases, with 4 bases of the junction left unmatched. The CDR3 sequence is 14 residues long. CDR3 DNA: TGTGCCAGCAGCCCGGGACTAGGACCCTACGAGCAGTACTTC. Protein: CASSPGLGPYEQYF.

V is TRBV19 and J is TRBJ1-3; D is ambiguous. This CDR3 region has 13 residues. V was clipped by 10 bases and J by 2 bases, with 12 bases between them. From germline, CDR1 is LNHDA and CDR2 SQIVND (reference sequence). Here the CDR3 reads CATWGGPGNTIYF. The CDR3 DNA reads TGTGCCACCTGGGGAGGGCCTGGAAACACCATATATTTT.

The V gene is TRBV5-1, the J gene TRBJ2-3; the D gene is possibly TRBD2 (6 bases). The V end was cut by 4 bases, the J end by 5 bases, with 11 bases between. CDR1 and CDR2 from the germline V gene are SGHRS and YFSETQ. This CDR3 has 13 amino acids. CDR3 loop: CASSVVGGDTQYF. CDR3 coding DNA: TGCGCCAGCAGCGTGGTGGGGGGAGATACGCAGTATTTT.

The chain has TRBV14 and TRBJ2-7, with D perhaps matching TRBD1 (5 bases). Germline CDR1 SGHDN, CDR2 FVKESK. The CDR3 totals 13 residues. Trimming removed 1 base at V and 2 bases at J, with 6 bases between. CDR3 coding DNA: TGTGCCAGCAGCCAAGTCAGGGCCTACGAGCAGTACTTC. It codes for CASSQVRAYEQYF. Supplemented by reference TRBV14 and TRBJ2-7, the full variable domain reads EAGVTQFPSHSVIEKGQTVTLRCDPISGHDNLYWYRRVMGKEIKFLLHFVKESKQDESGMPNNRFLAERTGGTYSTLKVQPAELEDSGVYFCASSQVRAYEQYFGPGTRLTVT.

There are a few counts of this clone. V is TRBV14 and J is TRBJ2-7, with D possibly TRBD2 on 7 matching bases. Germline V gene sequence: CDR1 SGHDN, CDR2 FVKESK. The CDR3 is made up of 13 amino acids. Trimming stripped 6 bases from V and 6 bases from J, with 15 bases between. The CDR3 nucleotides are TGTGCCAGCAGAACCATGGGGGGGGCCGAGCAGTACTTC. Translation: CASRTMGGAEQYF. The full variable domain, completed using reference TRBV14 and TRBJ2-7, is EAGVTQFPSHSVIEKGQTVTLRCDPISGHDNLYWYRRVMGKEIKFLLHFVKESKQDESGMPNNRFLAERTGGTYSTLKVQPAELEDSGVYFCASRTMGGAEQYFGPGTRLTVT.

The CDR3 sequence is CASSQRDSAIHEQYF. CDR3 nucleotides: TGTGCCAGCAGCCAGAGGGACAGCGCTATCCACGAGCAGTACTTC. The rearrangement links TRBV13 to TRBJ2-7; 7 nucleotides align to TRBD1. The CDR3 totals 15 residues. Germline CDR1 and CDR2: PRHDT and FYEKMQ (reference sequence). J lost 5 bases, V lost 5 bases, and 12 bases had no gene match.

The rearrangement uses TRBV10-2 and TRBJ2-3; D remains ambiguous. This CDR3 region has 11 residues. The germline CDR1 and CDR2 sequences are WSHSY and SAAADI. With 5 bases removed from V and 5 bases from J, the gap between germline ends came to 5 bases. The CDR3 bases are TGCGCCAGCAGTCCAGTAGATACGCAGTATTTT. Protein product: CASSPVDTQYF.

The chain is built from TRBV4-1 and TRBJ1-3; D gene ambiguous. Germline loops: CDR1 MGHRA, CDR2 YSYEKL. CDR3 size: 16 residues. V lost 0 bases, J lost 7 bases, and 16 bases lay in between. The CDR3 loop is CASSQDNNSGWNTIYF. The CDR3 DNA reads as TGCGCCAGCAGCCAAGATAATAACTCAGGTTGGAACACCATATATTTT.

This chain joins TRBV5-4 and TRBJ1-1; 7 bases map to TRBD1. The CDR3 has 14 amino acids. The V and J ends lost 4 bases and 3 bases, in that order; junction bases with no gene match: 6. Germline assignment: CDR1 SGHNT and CDR2 YYREEE (reference sequence). The CDR3 is CASSPTGRYTEAFF. The CDR3 region has the DNA TGTGCCAGCAGCCCGACAGGGCGTTACACTGAAGCTTTCTTT.

This chain uses TRBV6-6 with TRBJ2-2, with 11 positions matching TRBD1. Trimming cost V 7 bases and J 2 bases; bases outside gene matches: 6. Germline V gene lookup returns CDR1 MNHNY and CDR2 SVGAGI (reference sequence). The CDR3 extends over 16 amino acids. The CDR3 nucleotides are TGTGCCAGCATCATAGGACAGGGGGCAAACACCGGGGAGCTGTTTTTT. The encoded protein is CASIIGQGANTGELFF.

The rearrangement uses TRBV27 and TRBJ1-1, with a possible D match to TRBD1 (6 bases). This CDR3 has 15 residues. Trimming took 8 bases from V and 0 from J, leaving 16 bases between them. CDR1 MNHEY and CDR2 SMNVEV come from the germline V gene (reference sequence). The CDR3 region is CASYRQGHLNTEAFF. In nucleotides, the CDR3 is TGTGCCAGCTACCGCCAGGGACACCTGAACACTGAAGCTTTCTTT.

The rearrangement joins TRBV5-1 to TRBJ2-1; 8 bases match TRBD2. Trimming removed 3 bases from V and 8 bases from J; junction bases left unmatched: 16. Germline loops: CDR1 SGHRS, CDR2 YFSETQ. This CDR3 spans 17 amino acids. CDR3 protein: CASSWGAGGRLRHEQFF. CDR3 DNA: TGCGCCAGCAGCTGGGGAGCGGGCGGGAGGCTAAGACATGAGCAGTTCTTC.

This sequence joins TRBV18 and TRBJ2-1, with a possible D match to TRBD1 (6 bases). CDR1 KGHSH and CDR2 LQKENI come from the germline V gene. V was pared by 3 bases and J by 7 bases, with 7 bases between. This CDR3 has 12 residues. The CDR3 sequence is CASSPDRNEQFF. The CDR3 DNA sequence: TGTGCCAGCTCACCGGACAGAAATGAGCAGTTCTTC.

This chain connects TRBV11-3 to TRBJ2-5; the D gene is possibly TRBD2 (6 bases). CDR3 size: 14 residues. V lost 5 bases and J 5 bases, leaving 15 bases between the germline ends. The V gene's germline CDR1 is SGHNT and CDR2 YENEEA. The chain's CDR3 is CASSPGTPGETQYF. For the CDR3, the DNA is TGTGCCAGCAGCCCGGGGACTCCAGGGGAGACCCAGTACTTC.